The present entry profiles one T cell receptor (beta chain) with its context. Its antigen is as yet unknown. Per the germline V gene, CDR1 is MNHNS and CDR2 is SASEGT. The CDR3 length is 17 residues. Trimming removed 5 bases from V and 0 bases from J; junction bases left unmatched: 10. These data belong to a study of yellow fever vaccine responses in identical twins. Study-level points and caveats: Reported findings indicate that twins' vaccine T cell responses seemed partially convergent, partially personalized.

TCRdb re-derived calls from the RT-PCR reads in MiXCR, one entry per CDR3 protein. Of some 35,000 distinct CDR3 sequences listed, 50% to 65% are singletons. The sequences come from T cells from blood (PBMCs), unsorted or a sorted subset (not recorded which), collected before or after yellow fever vaccination (not recorded which). The receptor was derived from a woman younger than 30 who received the yellow fever vaccine. The chain employs TRBV6-1 and TRBJ2-1; 7 bases fit TRBD2. The CDR3 region has the DNA TGTGCCAGCAGTCAATCTAGCGGTTCCCTCTCCTACAATGAGCAGTTCTTC. Translation: CASSQSSGSLSYNEQFF.